These T cell receptor beta chains were read from a single sample in a study of cytomegalovirus exposure and HLA in healthy donors. Sequencing used immunoSEQ multiplex PCR; TCRdb keeps in-frame clones, though not all of them. The sample lists about 100,000 clones, roughly 85% occurring once. The sample comprised PBMCs. The source of these receptors is a woman in her forties in good health and CMV-seronegative. Each CDR3 is given with its conserved first and last residue. Each record gives: D gene, V gene, clone size, J gene, CDR3 DNA, CDR3 protein. A D gene is named only where the DNA matches it firmly. The size of a clone is reported for some rows only, either as once, few or many, or as a class for expanded clones.

NA	TRBV6-5	NA	TRBJ1-1	TGTGCCAGCAGTTATGACCGGACAGAACTGAATGCTTTCTTT	CASSYDRTELNAFF
TRBD1	TRBV5-6	NA	TRBJ1-2	TGTGCCAGCAGCTTGTTAGACAGGGGGCAGGACTACACCTTC	CASSLLDRGQDYTF
NA	TRBV5-6	NA	TRBJ2-7	TGTGCCAGCAGCTTGGACAGGTCGTACTCCTACGAGCAGTACTTC	CASSLDRSYSYEQYF
NA	TRBV19	NA	TRBJ1-5	TGTGCCAGTAGCGATTCCGCCCAGGGTACCCAGCATTTT	CASSDSAQGTQHF
NA	TRBV28	NA	TRBJ2-3	TGTGCCAGCGGGGCAGGGGAGGGCCCCACAGATACGCAGTATTTT	CASGAGEGPTDTQYF
NA	TRBV7-8	NA	TRBJ1-2	TGTGCCAGCAGCTTTCAGGGTTCTGACTATGGCTACACCTTC	CASSFQGSDYGYTF
NA	TRBV4-2	NA	TRBJ1-2	TGTGCCAGCAGCCAAGGGACAGCAACCAACTATGGCTACACCTTC	CASSQGTATNYGYTF
TRBD1	TRBV27	NA	TRBJ2-3	TGTGCCAGCAGTTTAACAGACAGGGGTCATACGCAGTATTTT	CASSLTDRGHTQYF
TRBD1	TRBV7-2	NA	TRBJ1-2	TGTGCCAGCCGCTACCAGACAGGGCGAGATGGCTACACCTTC	CASRYQTGRDGYTF
TRBD2	TRBV27	NA	TRBJ2-2	TGTGCCAGCGGCGCCCTAGCGGGAGTTGGGGAGCTGTTTTTT	CASGALAGVGELFF
TRBD1	TRBV2	NA	TRBJ2-2	TGTGCCAGCAGTGGGCTCCGGGACAGGAGTTTCTGGGAGCTGTTTTTT	CASSGLRDRSFWELFF
NA	TRBV6-5	NA	TRBJ1-2	TGTGCCAGCACCCTTTACACAGGGTACTATGGCTACACCTTC	CASTLYTGYYGYTF
TRBD2	TRBV7-8	NA	TRBJ2-5	TGTGCCAGCTGCCGACTAGCGGGTTCGGGAGAGACCCAGTACTTC	CASCRLAGSGETQYF
NA	TRBV7-6	NA	TRBJ2-7	TGTGCCAGCAGCTTAGAGTTCAGGGCCCATACCTACGAGCAGTACTTC	CASSLEFRAHTYEQYF
TRBD2	TRBV18	once	TRBJ2-6	TGTGCCAGCTCACCATTTAGCGGGAGGGCCTCCGGGGCCAACGTCCTGACTTTC	CASSPFSGRASGANVLTF
NA	TRBV27	NA	TRBJ1-4	TGTGCCAGCAGTTTATCGTGGCAGGGGAGTGAAAAACTGTTTTTT	CASSLSWQGSEKLFF
NA	TRBV11-3	NA	TRBJ1-5	TGTGCCAGCAGCTTAAGTAAGGGGGATCAGCCCCAGCATTTT	CASSLSKGDQPQHF
TRBD1	TRBV6-5	NA	TRBJ1-4	TGTGCCGCAAAAGACAGGGGAGCTAATGAAAAACTGTTTTTT	CAAKDRGANEKLFF
TRBD1	TRBV30	NA	TRBJ2-7	TGTGCCTGGAGTGAGGACAGGGGCCTATACGAGCAGTACTTC	CAWSEDRGLYEQYF
TRBD1	TRBV28	NA	TRBJ2-3	TGTGCCAGCAGCCTAGGGACAGAGTACACAGATACGCAGTATTTT	CASSLGTEYTDTQYF
NA	TRBV6-1	NA	TRBJ1-1	TGTGCCAGCAGTGAAGCGCAGGGCACGAACACTGAAGCTTTCTTT	CASSEAQGTNTEAFF
TRBD1	TRBV29-1	once	TRBJ2-3	TGCAGCGTTGAACAGGGGGCTAGCATCTATACGCAGTATTTT	CSVEQGASIYTQYF
NA	TRBV7-2	few	TRBJ1-2	TGTGCCAGCTCAATTAACTATGGCTACACCTTC	CASSINYGYTF
NA	TRBV5-1	NA	TRBJ1-1	TGCGCCAGCAGCTTGGGGAGGAACACTGAAGCTTTCTTT	CASSLGRNTEAFF
TRBD2	TRBV5-1	NA	TRBJ2-5	TGCGCCAGCAGCTTGGCGACTAGCGGAGTGGGGGAGACCCAGTACTTC	CASSLATSGVGETQYF
NA	TRBV28	once	TRBJ2-7	TGTGCCAGCAGTTTACGTGTAACCTACGAGCAGTACTTC	CASSLRVTYEQYF
TRBD1	TRBV6-5	once	TRBJ1-2	TGTGCCAGCAGCAAACCGGGACAGAGTGGCTACACCTTC	CASSKPGQSGYTF
TRBD1	TRBV29-1	NA	TRBJ1-4	TGCAGCGCCACTACAGGGGTAGGGAGTGAAAAACTGTTTTTT	CSATTGVGSEKLFF
NA	TRBV7-9	NA	TRBJ2-5	TGTGCCAGCAGCTTAACCCGGCTAGGAAAAGAGACCCAGTACTTC	CASSLTRLGKETQYF
TRBD1	TRBV11-2	few	TRBJ1-1	TGTGCCAGCAGCACCGGGACAGGGGGCAAAGCTTTCTTT	CASSTGTGGKAFF
TRBD1	TRBV19	NA	TRBJ1-2	TGTGCCAGTAGTATCGAACAGGGGGCTGGCTACACCTTC	CASSIEQGAGYTF
NA	TRBV30	NA	TRBJ2-7	TGTGCCTGGGACCCAGGTTTCTCCTACGAGCAGTACTTC	CAWDPGFSYEQYF
TRBD1	TRBV7-2	NA	TRBJ2-7	TGTGCCAGCAGCCAAGGCGGACCAGGGGGATGGGCCGAGCAGTACTTC	CASSQGGPGGWAEQYF
TRBD2	TRBV10-1	NA	TRBJ2-3	TGCGCCAGCAGTGAGGGGACTAGCGGGGGGACAGATACGCAGTATTTT	CASSEGTSGGTDTQYF
TRBD1	TRBV5-1	NA	TRBJ1-1	TGCGCCAGCAGCCTGAGACGAGACAGGGGCCCCACTGAAGCTTTCTTT	CASSLRRDRGPTEAFF
NA	TRBV6-1	NA	TRBJ1-5	TGTGCCAGCAGTGAACAGGGGACCCGGTTCAATCAGCCCCAGCATTTT	CASSEQGTRFNQPQHF
TRBD1	TRBV2	NA	TRBJ2-7	TGTGCCAGCAGTGAAGTGCGAGGGGACAGTGAGCAGTACTTC	CASSEVRGDSEQYF
TRBD2	TRBV28	once	TRBJ2-3	TGTGCCAGCACCCTAGCCGGTAGCGGGAGCACAGATACGCAGTATTTT	CASTLAGSGSTDTQYF
TRBD1	TRBV18	NA	TRBJ1-1	TGTGCCAGCTCACCGTTGCAGGGGGCCACTGAAGCTTTCTTT	CASSPLQGATEAFF
TRBD1	TRBV7-9	NA	TRBJ1-1	TGTGCCAGCAGCTTTCCCGCAGGGGGCTTGGAAACTGAAGCTTTCTTT	CASSFPAGGLETEAFF
NA	TRBV7-2	NA	TRBJ1-2	TGTGCCAGCAGCTTAGGTGTAGGGGGATACCATGGCTACACCTTC	CASSLGVGGYHGYTF
TRBD1	TRBV7-2	NA	TRBJ2-7	TGTGCCAGCAGCGTTGGACAGGCCTCCTACGAGCAGTACTTC	CASSVGQASYEQYF
TRBD1	TRBV30	once	TRBJ2-7	TGTGCCTGGAGTGTTCTCGGGACAGGGGGCTCCTACGAGCAGTACTTC	CAWSVLGTGGSYEQYF
NA	TRBV7-8	NA	TRBJ2-4	TGTGCCAGCAGCCCAATGAGGGAAGGCATTCAGTACTTC	CASSPMREGIQYF
TRBD1	TRBV27	NA	TRBJ1-2	TGTGCCAGCAGTTCAAACCGGGACAGACCTCGGGGCTACACCTTC	CASSSNRDRPRGYTF
NA	TRBV5-1	few	TRBJ2-7	TGCGCCAGCAGCTATCCCGGGACACAGGATTACGAGCAGTACTTC	CASSYPGTQDYEQYF
NA	TRBV9	NA	TRBJ2-1	TGTGCCAGCAGCGCTGGGGGCGGGAGAGTCTACAATGAGCAGTTCTTC	CASSAGGGRVYNEQFF
TRBD1	TRBV5-1	NA	TRBJ2-5	TGCGCCAGCAGCAAAGACAGGGGGCAGGAGACCCAGTACTTC	CASSKDRGQETQYF
TRBD1	TRBV6-5	NA	TRBJ1-1	TGTGCCAGCAGTTCACAGGGGGGCGAGACTGAAGCTTTCTTT	CASSSQGGETEAFF
NA	TRBV6-5	NA	TRBJ2-7	TGTGCCAACAGCAGTACTACCTACGAGCAGTACTTC	CANSSTTYEQYF
NA	TRBV19	few	TRBJ2-7	TGTGCCAGTAGTATATTAGACAGCACCTACGAGCAGTACTTC	CASSILDSTYEQYF
NA	TRBV6-5	NA	TRBJ2-5	TGTGCCAGCACTGGCGGGGAGTCGGAGACCCAGTACTTC	CASTGGESETQYF
NA	TRBV2	once	TRBJ1-1	TGTGCCAGCAGGAGACAGGATTGGCAAACTGAAGCTTTCTTT	CASRRQDWQTEAFF
NA	TRBV4-1	NA	TRBJ1-2	TGCGCCAGCAGCCAAGACAGGGTGGGAGGCTACACCTTC	CASSQDRVGGYTF